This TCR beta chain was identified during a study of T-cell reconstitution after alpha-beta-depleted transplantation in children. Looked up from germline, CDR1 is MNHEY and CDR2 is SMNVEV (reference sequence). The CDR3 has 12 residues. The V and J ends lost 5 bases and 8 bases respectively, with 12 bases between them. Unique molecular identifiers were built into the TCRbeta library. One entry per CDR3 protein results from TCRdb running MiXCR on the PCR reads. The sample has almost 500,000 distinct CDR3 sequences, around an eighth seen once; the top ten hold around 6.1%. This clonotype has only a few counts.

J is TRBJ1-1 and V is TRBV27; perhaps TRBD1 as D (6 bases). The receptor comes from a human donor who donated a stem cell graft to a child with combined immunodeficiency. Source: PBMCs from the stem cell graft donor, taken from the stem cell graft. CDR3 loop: CASSRNREEAFF. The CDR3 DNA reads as TGTGCCAGCAGTCGGAACAGGGAGGAAGCTTTCTTT.